The 27 T cell receptor beta chains listed next were all sequenced from one sample in a study of shared T cell receptors in the human thymus. The repertoire was sequenced with immunoSEQ multiplex PCR; TCRdb's copy has only in-frame clones and lacks some. The table lists roughly 560,000 clones, about four fifths of them singletons. A further study also used this sample, focusing on human thymus T cells.

Sample: thymocytes. The receptors were sampled from a boy younger than two with a congenital heart defect.

Note on this clone: Other DNA sequences in the sample encode the same CDR3. The genes are TRBV28 and TRBJ1-1; no clear D. Deletions cut 3 bases from V and 1 base from J, with 9 bases between. This CDR3 region has 14 residues. Germline loops: CDR1 MDHEN, CDR2 SYDVKM. In DNA, the CDR3 is TGTGCCAGCAGTTTGCCGACACCGAACACTGAAGCTTTCTTT. Encoded protein: CASSLPTPNTEAFF.

The rearrangement joins TRBV27 to TRBJ2-1; 9 nucleotides agree with TRBD2. Germline V gene lookup returns CDR1 MNHEY and CDR2 SMNVEV (reference sequence). Trimming removed 6 bases from V and 15 bases from J; junction bases left unmatched: 18. This CDR3 has 15 amino acids. As DNA, the CDR3 is TGTGCCAGCAGCCCCCCGCCCTTAGCGGGAGACTTGCCGTTCTTC. Residues: CASSPPPLAGDLPFF.

This sequence joins TRBV4-2 and TRBJ1-1; D not certain. This CDR3 has 15 amino acids. V was cut by 3 bases and J by 4 bases, with 15 bases left in between. The germline gives CDR1 LGHNA, CDR2 YNFKEQ. The CDR3 here is CASSHHRRESTEAFF. Written as DNA, the CDR3 is TGTGCCAGCAGCCACCATCGGAGGGAATCCACTGAAGCTTTCTTT.

Only a few counts were recorded for this clone. The V call is TRBV4-1, the J call TRBJ2-1; TRBD2 agrees at 11 bases. This CDR3 comprises 16 residues. Germline lookup yields CDR1 MGHRA and CDR2 YSYEKL. Trimming took 3 bases from V and 5 from J; bases not matched to a gene: 6. The CDR3 nucleotides read TGCGCCAGCAGCCACGAAACGGGACTAGCGGACAATGAGCAGTTCTTC. It yields the protein CASSHETGLADNEQFF.

The V gene is TRBV9, the J gene TRBJ1-3, with no clear D. The CDR3 spans 17 residues. With 4 bases removed from V and 0 bases from J, the gap between germline ends came to 17 bases. Germline V gene sequence: CDR1 SGDLS, CDR2 YYNGEE. CDR3 nucleotides: TGTGCCAGCAGCCCTCAGACTGGCCGCGGCTCTGGAAACACCATATATTTT. Translated: CASSPQTGRGSGNTIYF.

The chain's CDR3 is CASHGSGRETQYF. In DNA form, the CDR3 reads TGTGCCAGCCACGGTAGCGGGAGAGAGACCCAGTACTTC. The chain links TRBV27 to TRBJ2-5, with 9 bases that match TRBD2. This CDR3 is 13 amino acids long. V gave up 8 bases and J gave up 4 bases; unmatched junction bases: 5. Germline-derived CDR1 and CDR2 are MNHEY and SMNVEV (reference sequence).

This clone was seen only once. V is TRBV18 and J is TRBJ2-7; 7 nucleotides line up with TRBD2. V lost 1 base to trimming and J lost 7 bases; unmatched junction nucleotides: 13. CDR1 and CDR2 from the germline V gene are KGHSH and LQKENI. This CDR3 region has 16 residues. This chain's CDR3 is CASSPQGRRERGEQYF. The CDR3 DNA reads TGTGCCAGCTCACCACAGGGGAGGCGGGAGCGAGGAGAGCAGTACTTC.

This clone appeared once. The chain combines TRBV27 with TRBJ1-4; D is possibly TRBD1 (6 bases). V lost 7 bases and J lost 0, with 21 bases in between. The CDR3 has 18 residues. The germline V gene has CDR1 MNHEY and CDR2 SMNVEV (reference sequence). The chain's CDR3 is CASTMSWRGASTNEKLFF. In DNA form, the CDR3 reads TGTGCCAGCACTATGAGCTGGCGGGGGGCCTCAACTAATGAAAAACTGTTTTTT.

V usage is TRBV5-5 and J usage is TRBJ2-7; 7 nucleotides agree with TRBD1. Germline V gene data show CDR1 as SGHKS and CDR2 as YYEKEE (reference sequence). This CDR3 region has 13 residues. V lost 5 bases and J lost 1; bases outside the gene matches: 3. The CDR3 protein is CASRPGQSYEQYF. Written as DNA, the CDR3 is TGTGCCAGCAGACCGGGACAGTCCTACGAGCAGTACTTC.

The genes are TRBV28 and TRBJ1-3, with D possibly TRBD1 on 6 matching bases. The germline V gene has CDR1 MDHEN and CDR2 SYDVKM. The CDR3 length is 18 residues. Trimming pared 4 bases from V and 0 bases from J, leaving 19 bases between. CDR3 sequence (DNA): TGTGCCAGCAGTTCGTGCCCGGGACAAACTAGCTCTGGAAACACCATATATTTT. This gives the protein CASSSCPGQTSSGNTIYF.

CDR3 region: CAWSVEETQYF. The CDR3 region has the DNA TGTGCCTGGAGTGTTGAGGAGACGCAGTATTTT. The rearrangement joins TRBV30 to TRBJ2-3; D ambiguous. Germline CDR1 and CDR2: GTSNPN and SVGIG (reference sequence). The CDR3 spans 11 residues. V lost 0 bases, J lost 9 bases, and 7 bases lay in between. The variable domain in full, completed from reference TRBV30 and TRBJ2-3, reads SQTIHQWPATLVQPVGSPLSLECTVEGTSNPNLYWYRQAAGRGLQLLFYSVGIGQISSEVPQNLSASRPQDRQFILSSKKLLLSDSGFYLCAWSVEETQYFGPGTRLTVL.

The chain combines TRBV6-6 with TRBJ2-7, with 9 bases identical to TRBD2. CDR3 length equals 14 residues. Germline CDR1 MNHNY, CDR2 SVGAGI (reference sequence). With V trimmed by 6 bases and J by 3 bases, 6 bases remained unmatched. CDR3 region: CASSLRLADYEQYF. CDR3 nucleotides: TGTGCCAGCAGCCTCCGACTAGCGGACTACGAGCAGTACTTC.

This clone has just one count. The chain joins TRBV5-1 to TRBJ2-3; D perhaps matches TRBD1 (6 bases). This CDR3 has 18 amino acids. Germline lookup yields CDR1 SGHRS and CDR2 YFSETQ. V was pared by 0 bases and J by 0 bases, with 17 bases between. The CDR3 sequence is CASSLASGRGHSTDTQYF. The DNA for the CDR3 is TGCGCCAGCAGCTTGGCGTCGGGCAGGGGCCATAGCACAGATACGCAGTATTTT.

V and J are TRBV27 and TRBJ1-1; a possible D gene is TRBD1 (5 bases). V was pared by 3 bases and J by 6 bases, with 14 bases between. This CDR3 is built from 14 residues. In germline, CDR1 is MNHEY, CDR2 SMNVEV (reference sequence). CDR3: CASSLRDGGAEAFF. CDR3 sequence (DNA): TGTGCCAGCAGTTTGAGGGACGGCGGGGCTGAAGCTTTCTTT.

This chain connects TRBV5-1 to TRBJ2-5; D is perhaps TRBD1 (6 bases). With 8 bases removed from V and 5 bases from J, the gap between germline ends came to 13 bases. Germline values: CDR1 SGHRS, CDR2 YFSETQ. This CDR3 is 12 amino acids long. The CDR3 loop reads CASKTGRETQYF. CDR3 nucleotides: TGCGCCAGTAAGACAGGTCGGGAGACCCAGTACTTC. The full variable domain, with the rest looked up from reference TRBV5-1 and TRBJ2-5, is KAGVTQTPRYLIKTRGQQVTLSCSPISGHRSVSWYQQTPGQGLQFLFEYFSETQRNKGNFPGRFSGRQFSNSRSEMNVSTLELGDSALYLCASKTGRETQYFGPGTRLLVL.

V gene TRBV10-2 combines with J gene TRBJ2-7, with 12 bases aligning to TRBD2. With V trimmed by 2 bases and J by 6 bases, 11 bases remained unmatched. CDR1 and CDR2 (germline): WSHSY, SAAADI. The CDR3 has 17 residues. This chain's CDR3 is CASSETTRLAGVFEQYF. The DNA for the CDR3 is TGCGCCAGCAGTGAGACCACTAGACTAGCGGGAGTATTCGAGCAGTACTTC.

The chain has TRBV4-3 and TRBJ2-1; D gene unclear. The CDR3 sequence is 12 residues long. V lost 0 bases, J lost 12 bases, and 9 bases lay in between. Germline loops: CDR1 LGHNA, CDR2 YSLEER. CDR3 in amino acids: CASSQDAEWQFF. CDR3 in DNA: TGCGCCAGCAGCCAAGATGCCGAGTGGCAGTTCTTC.

This clone was seen a few times. The rearrangement joins TRBV5-1 to TRBJ1-5; D is perhaps TRBD1 (6 bases). With 1 base removed from V and 6 bases from J, the gap between germline ends came to 17 bases. Germline values: CDR1 SGHRS, CDR2 YFSETQ. This CDR3 comprises 16 residues. In nucleotides, the CDR3 is TGCGCCAGCAGCTTGAGGCCGGATACAGGGATTCAGCCCCAGCATTTT. Amino acids: CASSLRPDTGIQPQHF.

J is TRBJ1-5 and V is TRBV27, with no clear D. CDR1 MNHEY and CDR2 SMNVEV come from the germline V gene (reference sequence). This CDR3 contains 17 residues. Trimming stripped 6 bases from V and 0 bases from J, with 18 bases between. CDR3 protein: CASSPAYEVTSNQPQHF. CDR3 in DNA: TGTGCCAGCAGCCCTGCTTATGAGGTGACTAGCAATCAGCCCCAGCATTTT.

This chain uses TRBV4-2 with TRBJ1-6, with TRBD1 matching 10 bases. The CDR3 has 17 residues. V lost 1 base, J lost 10 bases, and 10 bases stayed unmatched. Looked up from germline, CDR1 is LGHNA and CDR2 is YNFKEQ. The CDR3 DNA follows: TGTGCCAGCAGCCAAGTGGCCCCGGGACAGGGGCTATCACCCCTCCACTTT. Protein product: CASSQVAPGQGLSPLHF.

This clone was detected only a few times. This chain joins TRBV7-9 and TRBJ2-7; 9 bases are shared with TRBD2. Germline V gene sequence: CDR1 SEHNR, CDR2 FQNEAQ (reference sequence). This CDR3 region has 18 residues. Losses at the gene ends were 1 base for V and 5 bases for J; bases not matched to a gene: 15. This chain's CDR3 is CASSLDPRSGRPIDEQYF. The CDR3 nucleotides are TGTGCCAGCAGCTTAGACCCGAGGAGCGGGAGGCCAATTGACGAGCAGTACTTC.

The rearrangement uses TRBV11-1 and TRBJ2-6; 9 bases line up with TRBD1. The CDR3 spans 17 residues. The germline V gene encodes CDR1 SGHAT and CDR2 FQDESV (reference sequence). With V trimmed by 0 bases and J by 0 bases, 0 bases remained unmatched. CDR3 sequence (DNA): TGTGCCAGCAGCTTAGCGGACAGGGGCTCTGGGGCCAACGTCCTGACTTTC. This translates into CASSLADRGSGANVLTF.

The genes are TRBV11-3 and TRBJ2-7, with TRBD2 matching over 9 bases. Germline V gene data show CDR1 as SGHNT and CDR2 as YENEEA. Trimming removed 0 bases from V and 6 bases from J; junction bases left unmatched: 21. The CDR3 loop spans 20 amino acids. CDR3 in amino acids: CASSLDRISGRRIHFREQYF. The CDR3 region has the DNA TGTGCCAGCAGCTTAGATCGTATTAGCGGGAGAAGAATTCACTTTCGCGAGCAGTACTTC.

The rearrangement joins TRBV7-2 to TRBJ1-1, with D possibly matching TRBD1 (5 bases). Trimming pared 4 bases from V and 3 bases from J, leaving 18 bases between. The length of the CDR3 is 16 residues. Germline lookup yields CDR1 SGHTA and CDR2 FQGNSA. CDR3 coding DNA: TGTGCCAGCAGCTATGCCTCGGGGGGTAGGGACACTGAAGCTTTCTTT. Protein sequence: CASSYASGGRDTEAFF. Complete variable domain (other parts from reference TRBV7-2 and TRBJ1-1): GAGVSQSPSNKVTEKGKDVELRCDPISGHTALYWYRQSLGQGLEFLIYFQGNSAPDKSGLPSDRFSAERTGGSVSTLTIQRTQQEDSAVYLCASSYASGGRDTEAFFGQGTRLTVV.

The V call is TRBV6-1, the J call TRBJ2-2, with D perhaps matching TRBD2 (5 bases). The V end lost 3 bases, the J end lost 0 bases, and 11 bases lay between the germline ends. CDR1 MNHNS and CDR2 SASEGT come from the germline V gene. This CDR3 comprises 16 residues. Here the CDR3 DNA reads TGTGCCAGCAGTGAGCCCGGACTTACGAACACCGGGGAGCTGTTTTTT. This codes for CASSEPGLTNTGELFF.

This chain uses TRBV6-1 with TRBJ2-5; 7 bases align to TRBD2. V trimming: 2 bases; J trimming: 7 bases; junction bases outside the gene matches: 13. The germline V gene has CDR1 MNHNS and CDR2 SASEGT. The CDR3 runs 16 residues. CDR3 loop: CASSEFGGGAYATQYF. CDR3 DNA sequence: TGTGCCAGCAGTGAATTCGGCGGGGGAGCCTATGCGACCCAGTACTTC.

This chain links TRBV15 with TRBJ2-1; 7 bases are shared with TRBD1. The J segment lost 2 bases and the V segment lost 6 bases, leaving 7 bases of the junction unmatched. Germline V gene data show CDR1 as LNHNV and CDR2 as YYDKDF (reference sequence). This CDR3 is 15 amino acids long. In DNA form, the CDR3 reads TGTGCCACCAGGCTATTCGACAGGGCCTACAATGAGCAGTTCTTC. Translation: CATRLFDRAYNEQFF.